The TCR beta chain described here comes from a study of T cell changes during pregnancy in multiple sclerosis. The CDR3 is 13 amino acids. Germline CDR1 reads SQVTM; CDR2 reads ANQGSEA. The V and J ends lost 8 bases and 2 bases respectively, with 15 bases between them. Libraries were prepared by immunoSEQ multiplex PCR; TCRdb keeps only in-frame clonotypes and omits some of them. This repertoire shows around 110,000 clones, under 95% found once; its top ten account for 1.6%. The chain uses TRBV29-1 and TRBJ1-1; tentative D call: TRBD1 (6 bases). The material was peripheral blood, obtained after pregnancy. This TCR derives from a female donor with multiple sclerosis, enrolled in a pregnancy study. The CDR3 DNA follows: TGCAGCACAAGACAGGTCCTTAACACTGAAGCTTTCTTT. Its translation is CSTRQVLNTEAFF.